These 20 T cell receptor beta chains were all obtained from the same sample, sequenced in a study of response to subunit inactivated influenza vaccine. TCRdb re-analysed the RT-PCR reads in MiXCR, keeping a single row per CDR3 protein. The repertoire holds about 570,000 distinct CDR3 sequences, with about 10% as singletons. Sequencing used PBMCs from blood, obtained on the day of vaccination. These receptor sequences come from a man aged 50 or older who received an inactivated influenza vaccine.

This clonotype has more than one count but fewer than ten. At one end the junction does not follow the germline gene, possibly because of a read error. The V call is TRBV20-1, the J call TRBJ2-2; 8 bases fit TRBD2. CDR3 size: 11 residues. In germline, CDR1 is DFQATT, CDR2 SNEGSKA (reference sequence). The CDR3 region is CSAGPGGVLFF. The CDR3 nucleotides are TGCAGTGCTGGCCCCGGGGGGGTGCTGTTTTTT.

This clonotype was picked up many times. The rearrangement joins TRBV7-2 to TRBJ2-1, with TRBD2 identical over 8 bases. Per germline, CDR1 SGHTA and CDR2 FQGNSA. With 1 base clipped from V and 7 bases from J, the junction kept 3 bases outside the gene matches. The CDR3 is 14 amino acids. This CDR3 reads CASSLERGQNEQFF. CDR3 in DNA: TGTGCCAGCAGCTTAGAGCGGGGGCAAAATGAGCAGTTCTTC.

Only a few counts were recorded for this clonotype. The chain has TRBV6-2 or TRBV6-3 and TRBJ2-6; 7 positions agree with TRBD1. In germline, CDR1 is MNHEY, CDR2 SVGEGT. The CDR3 extends over 16 amino acids. V lost 5 bases, J lost 2 bases, and 6 bases stayed unmatched. The CDR3 spells CASSPDRVAGANVLTF. The CDR3 nucleotides read TGTGCCAGCAGTCCCGACAGGGTGGCTGGGGCCAACGTCCTGACTTTC.

In this sample, this clonotype turned up a few times. The V gene is TRBV29-1, the J gene TRBJ1-1, with 7 bases fitting TRBD1. From germline, CDR1 is SQVTM and CDR2 ANQGSEA. The CDR3 sequence is 13 residues long. V was pared by 6 bases and J by 4 bases, with 8 bases of the junction left unmatched. The CDR3 bases are TGCAGCGTACATAGACAGGGAGGCACTGAAGCTTTCTTT. This encodes CSVHRQGGTEAFF.

The gene calls are TRBV5-4 and TRBJ1-2, with TRBD1 matching 8 bases. V lost 1 base to trimming and J lost 5 bases; unmatched junction nucleotides: 10. The CDR3 is made up of 16 amino acids. Germline V lookup: CDR1 SGHNT, CDR2 YYREEE (reference sequence). This chain's CDR3 is CASSLPGGQGLYGYTF. The CDR3 nucleotides read TGTGCCAGCAGCTTGCCCGGAGGACAGGGACTATATGGCTACACCTTC.

The J gene is TRBJ1-2, the V gene TRBV5-5, with 8 bases fitting TRBD1. V was clipped by 3 bases and J by 0 bases; unmatched bases: 7. The germline V gene encodes CDR1 SGHKS and CDR2 YYEKEE (reference sequence). CDR3 length: 16 amino acids. CDR3 protein: CASSYGGQGTNYGYTF. The CDR3 coding sequence is TGTGCCAGCAGCTATGGCGGACAGGGAACTAACTATGGCTACACCTTC.

This clonotype was seen a few times. This chain connects TRBV15 to TRBJ2-5; possible D gene TRBD2, 6 bases. V lost 0 bases, J lost 0 bases, and 14 bases lay in between. Germline V gives CDR1 LNHNV, CDR2 YYDKDF (reference sequence). The CDR3 covers 17 residues. The CDR3 nucleotides read TGTGCCACCAGCAGAGATTCGGCAGGGACTTACCAAGAGACCCAGTACTTC. This gives the protein CATSRDSAGTYQETQYF. The full variable domain, with the rest looked up from reference TRBV15 and TRBJ2-5, is DAMVIQNPRYQVTQFGKPVTLSCSQTLNHNVMYWYQQKSSQAPKLLFHYYDKDFNNEADTPDNFQSRRPNTSFCFLDIRSPGLGDTAMYLCATSRDSAGTYQETQYFGPGTRLLVL.

The gene calls are TRBV27 and TRBJ1-2; D uncertain. V lost 6 bases to trimming and J lost 8 bases, with 16 bases between them. Germline CDR1 and CDR2: MNHEY and SMNVEV (reference sequence). The CDR3 has 13 amino acids. CDR3 amino acids: CASSLFRFGGYTF. In DNA, the CDR3 is TGTGCCAGCAGCCTATTCAGATTTGGAGGCTACACCTTC.

Only a few counts were recorded for this clonotype. The V call is TRBV4-3, the J call TRBJ2-3, with D hard to call. Trimming shortened V by 1 base and J by 4 bases, and 15 bases separated the two germline ends. From germline, CDR1 is LGHNA and CDR2 YSLEER. The CDR3 loop spans 16 amino acids. CDR3 sequence (DNA): TGCGCCAGCAGCCAAGGGACCTCCCGAGATTCAGATACGCAGTATTTT. Translating gives CASSQGTSRDSDTQYF.

This clonotype came up a few times. The V call is TRBV20-1, the J call TRBJ2-5, with a weak D call TRBD2 (6 bases). Germline V gene sequence: CDR1 DFQATT, CDR2 SNEGSKA (reference sequence). Deletions cut 3 bases from V and 0 bases from J, with 17 bases between. The CDR3 totals 16 residues. The CDR3 here is CSASPPSGSYQETQYF. DNA of the CDR3: TGCAGTGCTAGCCCCCCGAGCGGGTCGTACCAAGAGACCCAGTACTTC.

There are many counts of this clonotype. The J gene is TRBJ2-1, the V gene TRBV7-2; 9 bases map to TRBD2. The J segment lost 9 bases and the V segment lost 1 base, leaving 10 bases of the junction unmatched. The CDR3 is 16 residues long. Germline V gene sequence: CDR1 SGHTA, CDR2 FQGNSA. CDR3 sequence: CASSLEGGGVLGEQFF. CDR3 DNA sequence: TGTGCCAGCAGCTTAGAGGGCGGGGGGGTTCTGGGTGAGCAGTTCTTC.

The chain links TRBV11-1 to TRBJ2-1; 11 nucleotides line up with TRBD2. The CDR3 has 16 amino acids. J lost 10 bases, V lost 3 bases, and 11 bases had no gene match. The germline V gene encodes CDR1 SGHAT and CDR2 FQDESV (reference sequence). The CDR3 DNA follows: TGTGCCAGCAGCTTTGTGGGGACTAGCGGTGATTTGGAGCAGTTCTTC. As protein: CASSFVGTSGDLEQFF.

CDR3 bases: TGTGCCAGCAGCTATTTTGCTGTACTAGGCGGAGAGAACACCGGGGAGCTGTTTTTT. Translation: CASSYFAVLGGENTGELFF. V usage is TRBV11-2 and J usage is TRBJ2-2; TRBD2 might be the D (5 bases). Deletions cut 4 bases from V and 1 base from J, with 22 bases between. The CDR3 loop spans 19 amino acids. Germline CDR1 SGHAT, CDR2 FQNNGV.

V and J are TRBV5-4 and TRBJ2-2, with TRBD1 matching 9 bases. The V gene's germline CDR1 is SGHNT and CDR2 YYREEE (reference sequence). The CDR3 totals 17 residues. V lost 4 bases and J lost 0; bases outside the gene matches: 7. CDR3 amino acids: CASSRTTGGANTGELFF. The CDR3 nucleotides are TGTGCCAGCAGCCGGACAACAGGGGGCGCGAACACCGGGGAGCTGTTTTTT.

The chain joins TRBV5-5 to TRBJ2-7; perhaps TRBD2 as D (5 bases). Germline-derived CDR1 and CDR2 are SGHKS and YYEKEE (reference sequence). The V end was cut by 1 base, the J end by 7 bases, with 12 bases between. The CDR3 spans 13 residues. The CDR3 here is CASSLIPSGEQYF. The CDR3 region has the DNA TGTGCCAGCAGCTTGATCCCCTCGGGGGAGCAGTACTTC.

As regards this clonotype: One junction end does not reproduce the germline sequence, and a read error may be involved. V usage is TRBV4-3 and J usage is TRBJ2-7; unclear D gene. Germline V gene data show CDR1 as LGHNA and CDR2 as YSLEER. This CDR3 has 15 residues. The CDR3 reads CANSQSDGNYYEQYF. In nucleotides, the CDR3 is TGCGCCAACAGCCAATCGGACGGAAATTACTACGAGCAGTACTTC.

This clonotype was detected a few times. This chain uses TRBV12-3 or TRBV12-4 with TRBJ2-1; 14 bases are shared with TRBD2. The CDR3 runs 18 residues. J was trimmed by 0 bases and V by 6 bases; bases with no gene match: 7. CDR3 sequence reads: CASRGLAGGRSSYNEQFF. In nucleotides, the CDR3 is TGTGCCAGCAGAGGACTAGCGGGAGGCCGAAGCTCCTACAATGAGCAGTTCTTC.

This chain links TRBV4-1 with TRBJ2-5; possibly TRBD2 for D (6 bases). The CDR3 consists of 16 residues. Trimming left V 3 bases short and J 1 base short, with 15 bases between. Germline V gene data show CDR1 as MGHRA and CDR2 as YSYEKL. The CDR3 loop is CASSHPGRRAQETQYF. The CDR3 coding sequence is TGCGCCAGCAGCCATCCCGGACGGAGGGCCCAAGAGACCCAGTACTTC.

The chain has TRBV11-1 and TRBJ2-3; 12 nucleotides agree with TRBD2. The V and J ends lost 6 bases and 0 bases, in that order; junction bases with no gene match: 1. CDR1 SGHAT and CDR2 FQDESV come from the germline V gene (reference sequence). The CDR3 has 15 residues. CDR3 in DNA: TGTGCCAGCAGGACTAGCGGGGGCAGCACAGATACGCAGTATTTT. Translation gives CASRTSGGSTDTQYF.

This clonotype was seen ten or more times. The chain joins TRBV6-1 to TRBJ1-2; D gene unclear. Germline lookup yields CDR1 MNHNS and CDR2 SASEGT. The germline V and J ends were trimmed by 2 bases and 4 bases, with 8 bases remaining between them. The CDR3 is 13 residues long. In DNA, the CDR3 is TGTGCCAGCAGTGAATTAGGGTCCTATGGCTACACCTTC. Protein: CASSELGSYGYTF.